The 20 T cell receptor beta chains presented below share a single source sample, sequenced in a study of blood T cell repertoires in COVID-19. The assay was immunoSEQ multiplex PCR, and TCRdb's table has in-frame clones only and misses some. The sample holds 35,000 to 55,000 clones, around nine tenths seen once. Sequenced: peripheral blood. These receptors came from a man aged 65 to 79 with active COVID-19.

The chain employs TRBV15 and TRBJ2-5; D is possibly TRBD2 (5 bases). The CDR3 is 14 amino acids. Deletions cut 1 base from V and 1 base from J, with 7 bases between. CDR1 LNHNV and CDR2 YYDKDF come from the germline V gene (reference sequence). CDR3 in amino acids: CATSRGESQETQYF. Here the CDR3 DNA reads TGTGCCACCAGCAGAGGGGAGAGCCAAGAGACCCAGTACTTC.

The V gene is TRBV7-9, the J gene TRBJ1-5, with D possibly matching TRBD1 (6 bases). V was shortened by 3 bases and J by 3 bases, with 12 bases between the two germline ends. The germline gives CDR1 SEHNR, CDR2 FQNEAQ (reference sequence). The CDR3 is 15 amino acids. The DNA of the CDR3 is TGTGCCAGCAGCTTTACAGGGTCAGACAATCAGCCCCAGCATTTT. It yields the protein CASSFTGSDNQPQHF.

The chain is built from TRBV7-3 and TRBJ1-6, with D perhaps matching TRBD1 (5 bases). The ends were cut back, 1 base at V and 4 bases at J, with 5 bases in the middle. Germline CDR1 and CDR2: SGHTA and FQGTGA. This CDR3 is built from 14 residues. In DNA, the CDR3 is TGTGCCAGCAGCTTAAGACAGTATAATTCACCCCTCCACTTT. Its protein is CASSLRQYNSPLHF.

In nucleotides, the CDR3 is TGTGCCAGTAGTATACCCCCGGACAGGGAAGGCTACACCTTC. It translates to CASSIPPDREGYTF. The chain links TRBV19 to TRBJ1-2; TRBD1 matches at 8 bases. V gave up 2 bases and J gave up 8 bases; unmatched junction bases: 7. The CDR3 runs 14 residues. Germline V gene sequence: CDR1 LNHDA, CDR2 SQIVND (reference sequence).

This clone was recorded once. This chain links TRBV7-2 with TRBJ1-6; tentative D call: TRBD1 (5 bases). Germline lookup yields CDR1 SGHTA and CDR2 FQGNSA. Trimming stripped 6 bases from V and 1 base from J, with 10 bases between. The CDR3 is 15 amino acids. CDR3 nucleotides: TGTGCCAGCAGACCCTCAGGGTCCTATAATTCACCCCTCCACTTT. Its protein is CASRPSGSYNSPLHF.

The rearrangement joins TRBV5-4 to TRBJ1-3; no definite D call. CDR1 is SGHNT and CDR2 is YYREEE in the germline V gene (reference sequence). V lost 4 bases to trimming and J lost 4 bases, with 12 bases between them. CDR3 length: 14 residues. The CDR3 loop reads CASSPAGNGNTIYF. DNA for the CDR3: TGTGCCAGCAGCCCTGCGGGTAACGGAAACACCATATATTTT.

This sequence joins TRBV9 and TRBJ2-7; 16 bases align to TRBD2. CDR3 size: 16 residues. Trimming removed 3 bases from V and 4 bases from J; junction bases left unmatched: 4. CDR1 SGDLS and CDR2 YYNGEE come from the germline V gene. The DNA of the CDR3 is TGTGCCAGCAGCGCAGGGACTAGCGGGGGGGCGTACGAGCAGTACTTC. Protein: CASSAGTSGGAYEQYF.

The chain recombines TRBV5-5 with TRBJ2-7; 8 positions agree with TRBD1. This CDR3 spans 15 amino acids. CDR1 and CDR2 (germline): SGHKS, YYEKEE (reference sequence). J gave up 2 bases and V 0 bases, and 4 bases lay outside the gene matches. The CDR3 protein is CASSLAGQGPYEQYF. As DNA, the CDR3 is TGTGCCAGCAGCTTGGCAGGACAGGGCCCCTACGAGCAGTACTTC.

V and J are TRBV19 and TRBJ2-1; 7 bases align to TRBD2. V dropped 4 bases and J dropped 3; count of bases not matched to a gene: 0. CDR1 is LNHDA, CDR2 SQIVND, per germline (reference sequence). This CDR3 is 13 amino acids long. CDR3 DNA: TGTGCCAGTAGTAGCGGGGGCTACAATGAGCAGTTCTTC. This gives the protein CASSSGGYNEQFF.

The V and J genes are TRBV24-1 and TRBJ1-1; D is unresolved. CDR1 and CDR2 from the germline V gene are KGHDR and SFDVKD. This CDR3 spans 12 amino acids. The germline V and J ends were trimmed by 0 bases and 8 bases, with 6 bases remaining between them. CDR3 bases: TGTGCCACCAGTGATTTGGGAGGAGAAGCTTTCTTT. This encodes CATSDLGGEAFF.

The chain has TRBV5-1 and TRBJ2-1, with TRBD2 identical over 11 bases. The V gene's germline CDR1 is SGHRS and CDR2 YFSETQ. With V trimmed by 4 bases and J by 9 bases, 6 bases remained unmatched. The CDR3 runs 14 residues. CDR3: CASSALAGVGEQFF. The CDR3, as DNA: TGCGCCAGCAGCGCACTAGCGGGAGTGGGTGAGCAGTTCTTC. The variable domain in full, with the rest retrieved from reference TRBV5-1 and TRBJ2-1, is KAGVTQTPRYLIKTRGQQVTLSCSPISGHRSVSWYQQTPGQGLQFLFEYFSETQRNKGNFPGRFSGRQFSNSRSEMNVSTLELGDSALYLCASSALAGVGEQFFGPGTRLTVL.

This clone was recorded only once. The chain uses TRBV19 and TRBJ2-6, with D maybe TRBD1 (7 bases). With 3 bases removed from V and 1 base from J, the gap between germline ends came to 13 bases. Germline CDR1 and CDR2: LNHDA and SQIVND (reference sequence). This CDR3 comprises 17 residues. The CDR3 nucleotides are TGTGCCAGTAGTATTGGCAGGGGGGCATCTGGGGCCAACGTCCTGACTTTC. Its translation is CASSIGRGASGANVLTF.

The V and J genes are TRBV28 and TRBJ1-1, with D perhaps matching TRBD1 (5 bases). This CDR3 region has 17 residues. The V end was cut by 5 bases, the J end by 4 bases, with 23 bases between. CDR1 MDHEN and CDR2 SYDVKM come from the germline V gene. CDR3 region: CASSPTPGGVRGTEAFF. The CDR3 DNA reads TGTGCCAGCAGTCCAACCCCGGGGGGGGTCCGGGGCACTGAAGCTTTCTTT. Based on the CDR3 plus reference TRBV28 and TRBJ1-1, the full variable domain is DVKVTQSSRYLVKRTGEKVFLECVQDMDHENMFWYRQDPGLGLRLIYFSYDVKMKEKGDIPEGYSVSREKKERFSLILESASTNQTSMYLCASSPTPGGVRGTEAFFGQGTRLTVV.

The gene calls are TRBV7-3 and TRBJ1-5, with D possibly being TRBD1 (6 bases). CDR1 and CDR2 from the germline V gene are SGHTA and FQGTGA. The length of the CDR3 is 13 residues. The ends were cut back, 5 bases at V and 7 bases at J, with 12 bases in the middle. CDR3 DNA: TGTGCCAGCAGCCCCGGACAGCAACAGCCCCAGCATTTT. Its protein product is CASSPGQQQPQHF.

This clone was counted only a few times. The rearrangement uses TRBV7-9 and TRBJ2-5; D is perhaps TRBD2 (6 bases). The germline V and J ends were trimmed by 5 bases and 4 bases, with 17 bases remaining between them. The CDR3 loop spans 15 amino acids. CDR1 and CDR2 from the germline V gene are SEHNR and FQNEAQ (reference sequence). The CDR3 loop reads CASSLYGGRRETQYF. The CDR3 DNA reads TGTGCCAGCAGCCTGTATGGGGGGAGGCGAGAGACCCAGTACTTC.

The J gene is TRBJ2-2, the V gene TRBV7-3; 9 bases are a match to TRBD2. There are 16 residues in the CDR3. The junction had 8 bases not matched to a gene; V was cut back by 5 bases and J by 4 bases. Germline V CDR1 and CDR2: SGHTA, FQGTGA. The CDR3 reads CASSPRRGGGTGELFF. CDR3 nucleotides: TGTGCCAGCAGCCCAAGGCGGGGGGGCGGCACCGGGGAGCTGTTTTTT.

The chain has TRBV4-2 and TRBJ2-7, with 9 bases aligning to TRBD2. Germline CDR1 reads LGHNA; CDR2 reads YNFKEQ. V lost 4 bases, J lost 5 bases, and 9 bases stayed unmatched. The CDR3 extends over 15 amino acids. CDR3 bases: TGTGCCAGCAGCCCCGGACTAGCGCCAGACCACGAGCAGTACTTC. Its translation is CASSPGLAPDHEQYF.

Here the CDR3 DNA reads TGTGCCAGCAGTAAAGGGAGGGAGCAGTTCTTC. Amino acid sequence: CASSKGREQFF. The rearrangement uses TRBV12-3 or TRBV12-4 and TRBJ2-1, with a possible D match to TRBD2 (6 bases). There are 11 residues in the CDR3. V was cut by 5 bases and J by 10 bases, with 9 bases left in between.

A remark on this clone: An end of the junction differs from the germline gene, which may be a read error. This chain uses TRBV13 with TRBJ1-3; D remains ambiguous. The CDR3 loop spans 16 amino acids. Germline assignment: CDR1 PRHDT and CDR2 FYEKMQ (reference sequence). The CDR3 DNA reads TGTGCCAGCAGCTTAGGTCGCCTTAGCGGTGGAGACACCATATATTTT. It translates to CASSLGRLSGGDTIYF.

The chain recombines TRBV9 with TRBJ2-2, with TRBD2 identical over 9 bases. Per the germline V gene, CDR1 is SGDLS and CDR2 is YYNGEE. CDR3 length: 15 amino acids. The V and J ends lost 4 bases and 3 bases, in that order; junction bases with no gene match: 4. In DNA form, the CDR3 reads TGTGCCAGCAGCTACACTAGCGGGTACACCGGGGAGCTGTTTTTT. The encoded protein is CASSYTSGYTGELFF.